The following is a T cell receptor beta chain sequence with its context. Its antigen is not identified. Sequencing used immunoSEQ multiplex PCR; TCRdb keeps in-frame clones, though not all of them. The table has 25,000 to 30,000 clones, over 70% seen once. Single viable CD3+CD4+CD8-CD45RO+ cells were sorted as the memory CD4+ T cells. The data were taken from a study of memory CD4+ T cells and cytomegalovirus serostatus. Background on the study: Healthy Belgian adult donors included roughly ten CMV-positive and fewer than 25 CMV-negative people.

Looked up from germline, CDR1 is SNHLY and CDR2 is FYNNEI. The CDR3 sequence is 12 residues long. V was cut by 7 bases and J by 9 bases, with 13 bases left in between. Study-wide results and limits: Each of some 67 CMV-associated TCRbeta sequences occurred in one to five individuals. The CMV-associated TCR signature appears largely within the CD4+ memory repertoire.

The gene calls are TRBV2 and TRBJ2-1; D perhaps matches TRBD2 (6 bases). The specimen was memory CD4+ T cells from blood. The clonotype was recovered from an adult in good health and CMV-seronegative. The CDR3 is CASTLTRGEQFF. In DNA, the CDR3 is TGTGCCAGCACCCTGACTAGAGGTGAGCAGTTCTTC.